The 14 T cell receptor beta chains below come from one sample, sequenced in a study of Graves' ophthalmopathy and Graves' hyperthyroidism (dated by TCRdb to the late 2010s). Instrument used: Illumina HiSeq 2000. For repertoire sequencing, the TCR beta CDR3 regions were amplified from RNA transcripts. The first round of RT-PCR was done with HTBI primers and the Qiagen OneStep RT-PCR kit, and was followed by a second round of multiplex PCR, then size selection and purification. The public reads were reanalyzed by TCRdb: fastp trimming at Q25, MiXCR alignment, in-frame beta chains only. Every distinct CDR3 protein forms one entry, paired with its most common genes and DNA. Across this sample there are hundreds of thousands of distinct CDR3 sequences, with approximately 15% seen only once. Of the sample, 7% falls within the top ten clones. The sequenced sample consisted of peripheral blood. The receptors here all came from a woman under 30 with stable Graves' hyperthyroidism. Donor details come from another sample of the same person, matched by shared clones.

This clonotype was observed many times. This chain joins TRBV2 and TRBJ1-6, with 7 nucleotides matching TRBD1. This CDR3 spans 14 amino acids. V lost 3 bases and J lost 8; bases outside the gene matches: 4. Germline V lookup: CDR1 SNHLY, CDR2 FYNNEI. CDR3 sequence (DNA): TGTGCCAGCAGTGACAGGGGGTGGCATTCACCCCTCCACTTT. Translating it yields CASSDRGWHSPLHF.

This clonotype was recorded many times. The rearrangement uses TRBV6-5 and TRBJ1-1; D remains ambiguous. V shed 7 bases and J shed 1 base, with 13 bases lying between them. Germline CDR1 MNHEY, CDR2 SVGAGI. This CDR3 has 14 amino acids. The CDR3 DNA reads TGTGCCAGCAACCCACGGGCTTCGAACACTGAAGCTTTCTTT. It is translated as CASNPRASNTEAFF.

This clonotype was seen at least ten times. V gene TRBV7-3 combines with J gene TRBJ2-5; a possible D gene is TRBD2 (6 bases). This CDR3 comprises 12 residues. V gave up 6 bases and J gave up 10 bases, with 15 bases separating them. From germline, CDR1 is SGHTA and CDR2 FQGTGA. In DNA form, the CDR3 reads TGTGCCAGCAGGCCTGGGCGGGACTGCCAGTACTTC. It is translated as CASRPGRDCQYF. Together with reference TRBV7-3 and TRBJ2-5, the CDR3 gives the full variable domain: GAGVSQTPSNKVTEKGKYVELRCDPISGHTALYWYRQSLGQGPEFLIYFQGTGAADDSGLPNDRFFAVRPEGSVSTLKIQRTERGDSAVYLCASRPGRDCQYFGPGTRLLVL.

On this clonotype itself: A much more abundant neighbour one base away suggests this may be a read error. The chain recombines TRBV3-1 with TRBJ1-2; D remains unclear. CDR1 and CDR2 from the germline V gene are LGHDT and YNNKEL (reference sequence). The CDR3 runs 13 residues. For the CDR3, the DNA is TGTGCCAGCAGCCAAGCCCTCCGCTATGGCTACAGCTTC. This translates into CASSQALRYGYSF.

The chain combines TRBV20-1 with TRBJ2-5; D not resolved. Germline V CDR1 and CDR2: DFQATT, SNEGSKA (reference sequence). V lost 1 base and J lost 5, with 17 bases in between. This CDR3 is 15 amino acids long. This CDR3 reads CSARAPLGGDETQYF. CDR3 nucleotides: TGCAGTGCTAGAGCCCCCCTCGGTGGGGATGAGACCCAGTACTTC.

This sequence joins TRBV5-4 and TRBJ2-5; 7 nucleotides align to TRBD2. Germline CDR1 is SGHNT and CDR2 is YYREEE (reference sequence). The CDR3 contains 18 residues. The V gene end was trimmed by 0 bases and the J gene end by 3 bases; junction bases not matched to a gene: 14. In DNA form, the CDR3 reads TGTGCCAGCAGCTTGGCCCCGACCTTGGTCGCGGGGGAAGAGACCCAGTACTTC. Its translation: CASSLAPTLVAGEETQYF.

This clonotype showed up many times. This chain links TRBV19 with TRBJ1-5; the D is unclear. Trimming stripped 5 bases from V and 5 bases from J, with 22 bases between. The CDR3 runs to 17 residues. From germline, CDR1 is LNHDA and CDR2 SQIVND (reference sequence). The DNA for the CDR3 is TGTGCCAGTAGTTTTCGTCCAACTAACAGTTACTATCAGCCCCAGCATTTT. Its protein product is CASSFRPTNSYYQPQHF.

The V and J genes are TRBV4-2 and TRBJ1-2; maybe TRBD1 (6 bases). Germline V CDR1 and CDR2: LGHNA, YNFKEQ. The CDR3 contains 17 residues. With 0 bases removed from V and 5 bases from J, the gap between germline ends came to 19 bases. CDR3 coding DNA: TGTGCCAGCAGCCAAGACCCCCGACAGGCCGGTTGGTATGGCTACACCTTC. Residues: CASSQDPRQAGWYGYTF.

V usage is TRBV19 and J usage is TRBJ2-2; D is undetermined. This CDR3 has 12 amino acids. V was pared by 1 base and J by 6 bases, with 3 bases between. Germline values: CDR1 LNHDA, CDR2 SQIVND (reference sequence). The CDR3 region is CASSIVSGELFF. Written as DNA, the CDR3 is TGTGCCAGTAGTATAGTTTCCGGGGAGCTGTTTTTT.

For this clonotype: A much larger clone lies one base from this, so it may be a read error. This chain uses TRBV11-2 with TRBJ1-1; D ambiguous. This CDR3 is built from 13 residues. CDR1 is SGHAT and CDR2 is FQNNGV in the germline V gene. CDR3 DNA sequence: TGTGTCAGCAGCCAGAACCTGAACACTGAAGCTTTCTTT. The encoded protein is CVSSQNLNTEAFF.

This clonotype occurred many times. The V and J genes are TRBV6-2 or TRBV6-3 and TRBJ1-1, with D unclear. V lost 0 bases and J lost 7, with 9 bases in between. CDR1 MNHEY and CDR2 SVGEGT come from the germline V gene. This CDR3 comprises 13 residues. The CDR3 nucleotides read TGTGCCAGCAGTTACTCGATTCGCGGTGAAGCTTTCTTT. The encoded protein is CASSYSIRGEAFF.

The V and J genes are TRBV13 and TRBJ1-1; the D gene is possibly TRBD1 (6 bases). This CDR3 is 14 amino acids long. Germline V lookup: CDR1 PRHDT, CDR2 FYEKMQ (reference sequence). The V gene lost 5 bases and the J gene lost 1 base, with 11 bases spanning the gap. CDR3 coding DNA: TGTGCCAGCAGCATTCCACAGGGGAACACTGAAGCTTTCTTT. It translates to CASSIPQGNTEAFF.

This clonotype occurred a few times. This rearrangement joins TRBV12-3 or TRBV12-4 to TRBJ1-1; D gene ambiguous. V gave up 1 base and J gave up 3 bases, with 9 bases separating them. CDR3 length equals 14 residues. This CDR3 reads CASSLVPGHTEAFF. The CDR3 nucleotides read TGTGCCAGCAGTTTAGTCCCGGGTCACACTGAAGCTTTCTTT.

In its sample, this clonotype was seen many times. The chain employs TRBV19 and TRBJ1-1; D perhaps matches TRBD1 (5 bases). CDR1 is LNHDA, CDR2 SQIVND, per germline (reference sequence). V lost 6 bases, J lost 10 bases, and 18 bases lay in between. This CDR3 contains 13 residues. CDR3 sequence reads: CASSWGQESRAFF. The CDR3, as DNA: TGTGCCAGTAGCTGGGGCCAAGAGAGCAGAGCTTTCTTT.